This record concerns one T cell receptor (beta chain) sequence. Additional DNA sequences in this sample encode the identical CDR3. In germline, CDR1 is GTSNPN, CDR2 SVGIG (reference sequence). Germline trimming cut 2 bases from V and 7 bases from J; bases unmatched to any gene: 5. The CDR3 spans 14 residues. Researchers ran the PCR with 60 Vbeta and 13 Jbeta primers. Using immunoSEQ multiplex PCR, the repertoire was profiled, and TCRdb retains in-frame clones only, with some absent. The profile covers over 70,000 clones, with around three fifths appearing a single time and around a fifth taken by the ten largest. These data originate in a study of cytomegalovirus exposure and HLA in healthy donors.

The TCR sequence derives from a woman aged 45-65 years in good health and CMV-seropositive. The sequencing input was PBMCs. This chain uses TRBV30 with TRBJ1-4; 9 bases fit TRBD1. The CDR3 protein is CAWSRDRASEKLFF. The CDR3 bases are TGTGCCTGGAGTCGGGACAGGGCCAGTGAAAAACTGTTTTTT.